The sequence of this T cell receptor beta chain was determined in a study of CD8 T cells in Susac syndrome. The CDR3 has 12 residues. Germline CDR1 LGHDT, CDR2 YNNKEL (reference sequence). The V and J ends lost 5 bases and 1 base respectively, with 2 bases between them. RNA totalling about 0.45 to 1 ug underwent reverse transcription with random hexamers. TCRdb reprocessed the immunoSEQ multiplex PCR reads via MiXCR and lists one record per CDR3 protein. The sample lists fewer than 250,000 distinct CDR3 sequences, approximately 93% occurring once. The chain recombines TRBV3-1 with TRBJ2-2; no reliable D call. The TCR was taken from a human donor in good health. Sequencing was performed on CD4+ T cells from PBMCs. This chain's CDR3 is CASSRNTGELFF. The CDR3 DNA sequence: TGTGCCAGCAGCAGGAACACCGGGGAGCTGTTTTTT. Full variable domain (missing parts from reference TRBV3-1 and TRBJ2-2): DTAVSQTPKYLVTQMGNDKSIKCEQNLGHDTMYWYKQDSKKFLKIMFSYNNKELIINETVPNRFSPKSPDKAHLNLHINSLELGDSAVYFCASSRNTGELFFGEGSRLTVL.